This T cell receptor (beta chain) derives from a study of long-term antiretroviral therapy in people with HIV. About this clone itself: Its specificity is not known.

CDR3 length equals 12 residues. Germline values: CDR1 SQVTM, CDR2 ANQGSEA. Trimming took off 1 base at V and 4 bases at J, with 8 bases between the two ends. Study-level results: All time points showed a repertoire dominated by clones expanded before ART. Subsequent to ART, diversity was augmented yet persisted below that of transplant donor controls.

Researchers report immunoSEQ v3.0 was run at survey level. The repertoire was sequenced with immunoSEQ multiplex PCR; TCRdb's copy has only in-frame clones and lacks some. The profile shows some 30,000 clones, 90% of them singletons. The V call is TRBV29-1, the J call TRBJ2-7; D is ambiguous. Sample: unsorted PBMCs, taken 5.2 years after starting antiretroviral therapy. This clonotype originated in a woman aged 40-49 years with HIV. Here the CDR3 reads CSVEVLGYEQYF. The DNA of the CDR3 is TGCAGCGTTGAAGTGTTAGGGTACGAGCAGTACTTC.